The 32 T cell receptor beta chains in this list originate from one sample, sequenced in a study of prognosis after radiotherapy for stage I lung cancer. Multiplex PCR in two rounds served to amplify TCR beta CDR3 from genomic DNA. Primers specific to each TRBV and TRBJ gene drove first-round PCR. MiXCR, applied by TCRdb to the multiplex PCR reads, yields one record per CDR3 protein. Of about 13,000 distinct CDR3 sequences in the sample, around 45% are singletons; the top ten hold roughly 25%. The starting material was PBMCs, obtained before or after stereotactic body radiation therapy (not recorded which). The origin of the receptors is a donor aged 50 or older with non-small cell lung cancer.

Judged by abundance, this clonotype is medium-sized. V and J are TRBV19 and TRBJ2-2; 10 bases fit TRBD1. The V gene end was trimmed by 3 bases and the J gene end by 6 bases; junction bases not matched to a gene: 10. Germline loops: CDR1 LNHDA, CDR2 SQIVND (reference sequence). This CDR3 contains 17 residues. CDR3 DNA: TGTGCCAGTAGTATTTCTCAGGACAGGGGGAAGGCCGGGGAGCTGTTTTTT. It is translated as CASSISQDRGKAGELFF.

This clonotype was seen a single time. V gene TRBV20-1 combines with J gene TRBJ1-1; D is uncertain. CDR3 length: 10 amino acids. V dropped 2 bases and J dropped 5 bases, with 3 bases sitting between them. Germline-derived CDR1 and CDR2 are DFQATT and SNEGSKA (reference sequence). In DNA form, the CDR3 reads TGCAGTGCTAGATGGACTGAAGCTTTCTTT. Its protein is CSARWTEAFF.

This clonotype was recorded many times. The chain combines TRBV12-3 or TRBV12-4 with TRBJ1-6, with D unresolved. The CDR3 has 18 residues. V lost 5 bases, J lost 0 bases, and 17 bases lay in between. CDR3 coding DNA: TGTGCCAGCAGTACCACTTCTTCGGTCTACTCCTATAATTCACCCCTCCACTTT. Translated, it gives CASSTTSSVYSYNSPLHF.

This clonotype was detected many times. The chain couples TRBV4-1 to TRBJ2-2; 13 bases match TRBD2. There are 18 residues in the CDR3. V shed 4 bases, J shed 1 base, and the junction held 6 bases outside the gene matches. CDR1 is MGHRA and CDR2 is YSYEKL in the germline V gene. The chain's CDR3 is CASSRGLAGVVNTGELFF. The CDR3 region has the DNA TGCGCCAGCAGCCGTGGACTAGCGGGAGTGGTGAACACCGGGGAGCTGTTTTTT.

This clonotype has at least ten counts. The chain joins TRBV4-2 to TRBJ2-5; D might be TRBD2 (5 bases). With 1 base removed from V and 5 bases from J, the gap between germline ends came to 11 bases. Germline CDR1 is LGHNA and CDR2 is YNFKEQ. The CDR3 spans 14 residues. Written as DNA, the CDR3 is TGTGCCAGCAGCCAAGGGGGAGTTGGGGAGACCCAGTACTTC. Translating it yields CASSQGGVGETQYF.

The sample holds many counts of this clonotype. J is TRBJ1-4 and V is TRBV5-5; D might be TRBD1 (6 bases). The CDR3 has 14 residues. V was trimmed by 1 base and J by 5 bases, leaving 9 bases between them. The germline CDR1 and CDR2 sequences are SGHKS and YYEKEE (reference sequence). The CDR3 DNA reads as TGTGCCAGCAGCTTGTATGGGGGCAATGAAAAACTGTTTTTT. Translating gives CASSLYGGNEKLFF.

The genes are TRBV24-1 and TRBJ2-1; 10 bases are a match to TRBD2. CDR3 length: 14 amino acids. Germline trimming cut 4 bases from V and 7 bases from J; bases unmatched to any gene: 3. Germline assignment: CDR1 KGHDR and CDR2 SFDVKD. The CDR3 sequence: CATSDPGLANEQFF. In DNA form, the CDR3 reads TGTGCCACCAGTGACCCGGGACTAGCGAATGAGCAGTTCTTC.

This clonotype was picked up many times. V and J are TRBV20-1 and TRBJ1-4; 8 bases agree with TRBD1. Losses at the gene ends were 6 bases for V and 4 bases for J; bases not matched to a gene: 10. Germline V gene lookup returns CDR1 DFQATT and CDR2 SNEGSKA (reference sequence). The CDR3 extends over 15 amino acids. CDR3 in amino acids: CSAPGGTGLNEKLFF. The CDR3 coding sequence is TGCAGTGCCCCGGGGGGGACAGGACTTAATGAAAAACTGTTTTTT.

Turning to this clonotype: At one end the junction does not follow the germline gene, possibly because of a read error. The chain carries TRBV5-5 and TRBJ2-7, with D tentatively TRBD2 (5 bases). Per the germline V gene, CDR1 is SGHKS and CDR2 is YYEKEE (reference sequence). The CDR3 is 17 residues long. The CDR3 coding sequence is TGTGCCATCAGCTTGGTGGGCGGGCCCCGGAGCCCCTACGAGCAGTACTTC. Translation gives CAISLVGGPRSPYEQYF.

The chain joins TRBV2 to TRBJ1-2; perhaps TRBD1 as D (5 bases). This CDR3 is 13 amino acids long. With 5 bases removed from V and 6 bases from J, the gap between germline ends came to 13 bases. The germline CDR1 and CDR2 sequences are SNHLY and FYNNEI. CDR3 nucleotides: TGTGCCAGCAGTCCCCACGGGGGTGATGGCTACACCTTC. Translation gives CASSPHGGDGYTF.

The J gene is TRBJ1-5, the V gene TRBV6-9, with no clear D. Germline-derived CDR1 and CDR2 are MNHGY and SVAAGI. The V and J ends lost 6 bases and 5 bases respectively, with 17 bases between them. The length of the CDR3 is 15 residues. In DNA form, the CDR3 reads TGTGCCAGCAGCCCCCGTGGAGTGAGTCATCAGCCCCAGCATTTT. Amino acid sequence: CASSPRGVSHQPQHF.

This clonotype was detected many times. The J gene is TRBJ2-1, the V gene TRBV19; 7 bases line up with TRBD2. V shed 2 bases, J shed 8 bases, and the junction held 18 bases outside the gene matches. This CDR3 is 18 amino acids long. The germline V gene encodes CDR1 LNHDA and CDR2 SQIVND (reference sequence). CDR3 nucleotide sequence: TGTGCCAGTAGTATAACCCGGACTCTGGCTAGCGGTCGGGATGAGCAGTTCTTC. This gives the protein CASSITRTLASGRDEQFF.

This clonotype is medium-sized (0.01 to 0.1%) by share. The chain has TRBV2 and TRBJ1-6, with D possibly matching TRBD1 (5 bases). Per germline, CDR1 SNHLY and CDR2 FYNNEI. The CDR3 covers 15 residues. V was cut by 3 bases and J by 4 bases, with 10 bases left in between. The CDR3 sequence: CASSEQGRYNSPLHF. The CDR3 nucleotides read TGTGCCAGCAGTGAGCAGGGCCGATATAATTCACCCCTCCACTTT. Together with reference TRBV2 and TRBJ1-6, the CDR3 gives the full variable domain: EPEVTQTPSHQVTQMGQEVILRCVPISNHLYFYWYRQILGQKVEFLVSFYNNEISEKSEIFDDQFSVERPDGSNFTLKIRSTKLEDSAMYFCASSEQGRYNSPLHFGNGTRLTVT.

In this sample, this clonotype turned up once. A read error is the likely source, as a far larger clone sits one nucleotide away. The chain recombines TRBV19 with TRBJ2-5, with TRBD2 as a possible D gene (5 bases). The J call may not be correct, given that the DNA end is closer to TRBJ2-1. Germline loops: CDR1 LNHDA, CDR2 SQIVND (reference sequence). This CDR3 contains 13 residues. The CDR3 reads CASSSDYYNKQFF. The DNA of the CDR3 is TGTGCCAGTAGTTCCGACTACTACAATAAGCAGTTCTTC.

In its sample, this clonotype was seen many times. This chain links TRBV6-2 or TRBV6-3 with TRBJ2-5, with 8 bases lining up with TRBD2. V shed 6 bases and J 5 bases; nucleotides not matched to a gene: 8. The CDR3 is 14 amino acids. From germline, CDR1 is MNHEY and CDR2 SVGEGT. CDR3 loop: CASRRAGVMETQYF. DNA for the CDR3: TGTGCCAGCAGAAGAGCGGGAGTGATGGAGACCCAGTACTTC.

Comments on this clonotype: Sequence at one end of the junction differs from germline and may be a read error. CDR3 region: CASSPLGGNNGELFF. DNA of the CDR3: TGTGCCAGCAGTCCTCTCGGGGGGAACAACGGGGAGCTATTTTTT. V is TRBV6-2 or TRBV6-3 and J is TRBJ2-2, with 7 bases aligning to TRBD2. The germline gives CDR1 MNHEY, CDR2 SVGEGT. The CDR3 loop spans 15 amino acids.

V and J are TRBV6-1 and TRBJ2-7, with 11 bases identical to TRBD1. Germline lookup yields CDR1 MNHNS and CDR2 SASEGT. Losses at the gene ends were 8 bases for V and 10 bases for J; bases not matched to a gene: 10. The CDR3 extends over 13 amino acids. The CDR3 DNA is TGTGCCAGCGATAGGGACAGGGGGTCGGGACAGTACTTC. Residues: CASDRDRGSGQYF.

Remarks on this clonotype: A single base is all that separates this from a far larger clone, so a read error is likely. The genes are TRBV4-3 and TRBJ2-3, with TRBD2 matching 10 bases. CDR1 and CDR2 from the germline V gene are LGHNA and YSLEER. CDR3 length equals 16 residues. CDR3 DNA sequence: TGCACCAGCAGCCGGGTAGCGGGAGGCAGCACAGATACGCAGTATTTT. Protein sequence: CTSSRVAGGSTDTQYF.

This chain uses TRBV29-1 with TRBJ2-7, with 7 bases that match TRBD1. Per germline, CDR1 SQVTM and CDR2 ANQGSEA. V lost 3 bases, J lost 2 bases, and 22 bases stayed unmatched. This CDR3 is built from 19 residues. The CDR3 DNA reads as TGCAGCGTTGAGGCACTCCGGGACAGTGGTCGAGGGTCTCCCTACGAGCAGTACTTC. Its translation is CSVEALRDSGRGSPYEQYF.

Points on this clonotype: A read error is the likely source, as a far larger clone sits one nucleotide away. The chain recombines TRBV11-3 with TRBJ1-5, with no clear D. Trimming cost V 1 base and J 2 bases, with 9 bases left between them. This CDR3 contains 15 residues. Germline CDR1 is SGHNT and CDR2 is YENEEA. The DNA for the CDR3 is TGTGCCAGCAGCTTAGTCGGGATGGGCAATCAGCCCCAGCATTTT. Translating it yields CASSLVGMGNQPQHF.

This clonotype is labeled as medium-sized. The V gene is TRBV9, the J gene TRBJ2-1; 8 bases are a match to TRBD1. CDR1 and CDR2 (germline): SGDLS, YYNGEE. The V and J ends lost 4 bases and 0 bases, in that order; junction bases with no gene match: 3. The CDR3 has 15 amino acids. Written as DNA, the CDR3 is TGTGCCAGCAGCCCCGGGACAGGCTCCTACAATGAGCAGTTCTTC. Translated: CASSPGTGSYNEQFF.

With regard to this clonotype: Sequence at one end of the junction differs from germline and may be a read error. The CDR3: CATSRELLAGVETRYF. The CDR3 region has the DNA TGTGCCACCAGCAGAGAGTTGCTAGCGGGAGTGGAGACCCGGTACTTC. V gene TRBV15 combines with J gene TRBJ2-5, with 10 bases matching TRBD2. The CDR3 is 16 amino acids. Germline V gene sequence: CDR1 LNHNV, CDR2 YYDKDF (reference sequence).

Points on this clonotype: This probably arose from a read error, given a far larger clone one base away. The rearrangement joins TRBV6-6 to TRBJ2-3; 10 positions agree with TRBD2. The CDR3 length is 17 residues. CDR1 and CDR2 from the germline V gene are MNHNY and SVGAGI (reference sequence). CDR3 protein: CASIYSGLAESTDTQYF. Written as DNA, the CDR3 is TGTGCCAGCATTTACTCCGGACTAGCGGAGAGCACAGATACGCAGTATTTT.

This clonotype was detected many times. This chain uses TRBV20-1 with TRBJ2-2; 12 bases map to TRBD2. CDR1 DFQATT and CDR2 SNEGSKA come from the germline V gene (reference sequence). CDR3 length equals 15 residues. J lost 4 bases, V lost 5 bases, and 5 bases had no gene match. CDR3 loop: CSAPGLAGTTGELFF. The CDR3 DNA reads TGCAGTGCTCCCGGACTAGCGGGAACCACCGGGGAGCTGTTTTTT.

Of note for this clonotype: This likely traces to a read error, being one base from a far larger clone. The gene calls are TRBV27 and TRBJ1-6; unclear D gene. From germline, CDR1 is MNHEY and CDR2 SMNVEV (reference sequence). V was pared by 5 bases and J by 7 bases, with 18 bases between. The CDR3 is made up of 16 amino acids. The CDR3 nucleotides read TGTGCCAGCAGTCCCCTGGGTGTGCAGCCCAATTCACCCCTCCACTTT. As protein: CASSPLGVQPNSPLHF.

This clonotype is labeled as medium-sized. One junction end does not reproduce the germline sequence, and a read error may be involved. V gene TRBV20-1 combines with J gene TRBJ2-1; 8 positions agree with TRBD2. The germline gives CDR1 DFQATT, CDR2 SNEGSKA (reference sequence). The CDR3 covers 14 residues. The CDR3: CSARYVITSGTTIF. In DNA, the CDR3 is TGCAGTGCTAGGTACGTTATAACTAGCGGAACCACGATCTTC.

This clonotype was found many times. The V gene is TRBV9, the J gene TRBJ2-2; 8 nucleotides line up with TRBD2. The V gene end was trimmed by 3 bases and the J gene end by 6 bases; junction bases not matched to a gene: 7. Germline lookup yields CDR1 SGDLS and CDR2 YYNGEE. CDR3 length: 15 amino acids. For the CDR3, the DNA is TGTGCCAGCAGCGCCGGGACTAGTGGAGCCGGGGAGCTGTTTTTT. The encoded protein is CASSAGTSGAGELFF.

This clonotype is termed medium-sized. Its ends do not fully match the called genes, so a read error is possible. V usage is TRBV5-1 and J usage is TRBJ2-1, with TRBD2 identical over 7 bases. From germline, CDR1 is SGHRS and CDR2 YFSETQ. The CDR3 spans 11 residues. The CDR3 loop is CASSGGGPGIF. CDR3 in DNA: TGCGCCAGCAGCGGCGGGGGACCCGGAATCTTC.

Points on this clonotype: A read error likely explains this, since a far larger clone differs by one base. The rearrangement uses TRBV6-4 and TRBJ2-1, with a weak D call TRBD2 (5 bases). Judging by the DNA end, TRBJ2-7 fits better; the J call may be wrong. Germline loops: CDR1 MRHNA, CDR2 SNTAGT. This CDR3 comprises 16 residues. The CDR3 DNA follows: TGTGCCAGCAGTGAAGGGTGGTTACTAGTATTCTACGAGCAGTACTTC. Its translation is CASSEGWLLVFYEQYF.

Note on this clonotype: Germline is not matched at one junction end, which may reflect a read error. The CDR3 reads CAWLSAAGGTEAFF. CDR3 coding DNA: TGTGCCTGGCTTTCCGCCGCAGGGGGCACTGAAGCTTTCTTC. This chain connects TRBV30 to TRBJ1-1, with 8 bases matching TRBD1. Germline values: CDR1 GTSNPN, CDR2 SVGIG (reference sequence). CDR3 length: 14 residues.

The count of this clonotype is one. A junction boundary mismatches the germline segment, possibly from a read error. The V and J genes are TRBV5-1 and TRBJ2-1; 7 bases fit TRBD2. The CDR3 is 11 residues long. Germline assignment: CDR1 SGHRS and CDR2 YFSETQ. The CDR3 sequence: CASSCGGPGIF. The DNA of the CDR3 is TGCGCCAGCAGTTGCGGGGGACCCGGAATCTTC.

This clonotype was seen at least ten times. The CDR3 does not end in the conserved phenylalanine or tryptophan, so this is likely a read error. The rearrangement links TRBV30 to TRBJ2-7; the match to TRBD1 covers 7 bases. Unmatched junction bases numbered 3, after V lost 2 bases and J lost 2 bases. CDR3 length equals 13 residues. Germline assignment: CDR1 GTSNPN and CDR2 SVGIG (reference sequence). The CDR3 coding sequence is TGTGCCTGGAGTAGACAGGGTCCCTACGAGCAGTACCTC. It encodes CAWSRQGPYEQYL.